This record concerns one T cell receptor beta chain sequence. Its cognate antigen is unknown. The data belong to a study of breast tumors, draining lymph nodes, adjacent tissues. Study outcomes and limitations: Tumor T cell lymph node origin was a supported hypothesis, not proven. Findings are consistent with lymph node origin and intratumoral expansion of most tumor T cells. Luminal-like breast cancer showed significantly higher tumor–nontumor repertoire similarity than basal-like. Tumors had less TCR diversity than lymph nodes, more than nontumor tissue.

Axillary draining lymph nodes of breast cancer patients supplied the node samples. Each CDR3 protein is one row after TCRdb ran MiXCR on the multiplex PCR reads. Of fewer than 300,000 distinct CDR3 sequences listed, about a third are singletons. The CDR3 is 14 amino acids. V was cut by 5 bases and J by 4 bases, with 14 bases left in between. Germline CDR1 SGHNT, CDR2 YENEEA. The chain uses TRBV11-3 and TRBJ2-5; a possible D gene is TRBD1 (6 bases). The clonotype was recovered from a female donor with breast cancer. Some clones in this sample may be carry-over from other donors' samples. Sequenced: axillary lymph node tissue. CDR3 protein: CASSQQQGPETQYF. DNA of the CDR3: TGTGCCAGCAGCCAACAACAGGGCCCAGAGACCCAGTACTTC.